A selection of T cell receptor beta chains follows, all from one sample in a study of cytomegalovirus exposure and HLA in healthy donors. Sequenced by immunoSEQ multiplex PCR; TCRdb stores in-frame clones only, minus some. The data hold around 180,000 clones, with 77% observed a single time. Sequencing input: PBMCs. All receptors come from a woman in her 30s in good health and CMV-seropositive. Each CDR3 is given with its conserved first and last residue. The order of the fields is CDR3 protein, CDR3 DNA, J gene, clone size, D gene, V gene. The D gene is left open where the match is weak. Not all rows give a size; the values are once, few, many and, for expanded clones, a class.

cdr3_aa: CASSPTGTANTEAFF
cdr3_nt: TGTGCCAGCAGCCCGACCGGGACAGCGAACACTGAAGCTTTCTTT
j_call: TRBJ1-1
clone_size: NA
d_call: TRBD1
v_call: TRBV9

cdr3_aa: CASSSRTSGLNEQFF
cdr3_nt: TGCGCCAGCAGTTCTAGGACTAGCGGGTTGAATGAGCAGTTCTTC
j_call: TRBJ2-1
clone_size: few
d_call: TRBD2
v_call: TRBV10-1

cdr3_aa: CASSLVGGREGTDTQYF
cdr3_nt: TGCGCCAGCAGCTTGGTCGGGGGACGTGAGGGCACAGATACGCAGTATTTT
j_call: TRBJ2-3
clone_size: NA
d_call: NA
v_call: TRBV5-1

cdr3_aa: CASSLSGPNTGELFF
cdr3_nt: TGTGCCAGCAGTTTATCGGGTCCGAACACCGGGGAGCTGTTTTTT
j_call: TRBJ2-2
clone_size: NA
d_call: NA
v_call: TRBV28

cdr3_aa: CASSLDSGRATDTQYF
cdr3_nt: TGTGCCAGCAGCTTGGATAGCGGGAGGGCCACAGATACGCAGTATTTT
j_call: TRBJ2-3
clone_size: once
d_call: TRBD2
v_call: TRBV5-6

cdr3_aa: CASSPGAGMGNEQFF
cdr3_nt: TGTGCCAGCTCACCAGGGGCTGGGATGGGGAATGAGCAGTTCTTC
j_call: TRBJ2-1
clone_size: NA
d_call: NA
v_call: TRBV18

cdr3_aa: CASSLSGEMSRNQPQHF
cdr3_nt: TGTGCCAGCAGTTTATCAGGGGAGATGAGTCGGAATCAGCCCCAGCATTTT
j_call: TRBJ1-5
clone_size: NA
d_call: NA
v_call: TRBV28

cdr3_aa: CASRTSTGVVDNEQFF
cdr3_nt: TGCGCCAGCCGGACCTCGACAGGGGTCGTGGACAATGAGCAGTTCTTC
j_call: TRBJ2-1
clone_size: NA
d_call: TRBD1
v_call: TRBV5-1

cdr3_aa: CASSLRIGGVPEQYF
cdr3_nt: TGTGCCAGCAGTTTACGGATAGGCGGAGTCCCCGAGCAGTACTTC
j_call: TRBJ2-7
clone_size: NA
d_call: NA
v_call: TRBV6-5

cdr3_aa: CASRAGSTYEQYF
cdr3_nt: TGTGCCAGCAGGGCAGGGTCCACCTACGAGCAGTACTTC
j_call: TRBJ2-7
clone_size: NA
d_call: NA
v_call: TRBV28

cdr3_aa: CSVEGGSLNTEAFF
cdr3_nt: TGCAGCGTTGAAGGTGGCAGTTTGAACACTGAAGCTTTCTTT
j_call: TRBJ1-1
clone_size: NA
d_call: NA
v_call: TRBV29-1

cdr3_aa: CASSQDTGVEAFF
cdr3_nt: TGTGCCAGCAGCCAGGATACAGGGGTTGAAGCTTTCTTT
j_call: TRBJ1-1
clone_size: NA
d_call: TRBD1
v_call: TRBV4-2

cdr3_aa: CASSIGSSYEQYF
cdr3_nt: TGTGCCAGTAGTATCGGGAGCTCCTACGAGCAGTACTTC
j_call: TRBJ2-7
clone_size: once
d_call: NA
v_call: TRBV19

cdr3_aa: CASKKSTSGVQETQYF
cdr3_nt: TGTGCCAGCAAGAAGTCAACTAGCGGGGTTCAAGAGACCCAGTACTTC
j_call: TRBJ2-5
clone_size: NA
d_call: TRBD2
v_call: TRBV2

cdr3_aa: CASSLGGRGPYEQYF
cdr3_nt: TGTGCCAGCAGTTTAGGGGGCAGGGGACCCTACGAGCAGTACTTC
j_call: TRBJ2-7
clone_size: NA
d_call: NA
v_call: TRBV27

cdr3_aa: CASSAISNTGELFF
cdr3_nt: TGTGCCAGCAGTGCCATTAGTAACACCGGGGAGCTGTTTTTT
j_call: TRBJ2-2
clone_size: NA
d_call: NA
v_call: TRBV2

cdr3_aa: CASSQQTGFWDTQYF
cdr3_nt: TGTGCCAGCAGCCAACAGACTGGATTCTGGGATACGCAGTATTTT
j_call: TRBJ2-3
clone_size: NA
d_call: NA
v_call: TRBV4-2

cdr3_aa: CASSEYRDYEQYF
cdr3_nt: TGCGCCAGCAGTGAGTACAGGGACTACGAGCAGTACTTC
j_call: TRBJ2-7
clone_size: NA
d_call: NA
v_call: TRBV10-1

cdr3_aa: CASSQGRGATNEKLFF
cdr3_nt: TGTGCCAGCAGCCAAGGCCGGGGGGCAACTAATGAAAAACTGTTTTTT
j_call: TRBJ1-4
clone_size: NA
d_call: NA
v_call: TRBV5-4

cdr3_aa: CASQRWTGLTEAFF
cdr3_nt: TGTGCCAGCCAACGATGGACAGGCCTGACTGAAGCTTTCTTT
j_call: TRBJ1-1
clone_size: NA
d_call: TRBD1
v_call: TRBV2

cdr3_aa: CASSRDSSNQPQHF
cdr3_nt: TGTGCCAGCAGTAGAGACAGTAGCAATCAGCCCCAGCATTTT
j_call: TRBJ1-5
clone_size: NA
d_call: NA
v_call: TRBV6-5

cdr3_aa: CASSLWRESSYNEQFF
cdr3_nt: TGTGCCAGCAGTTTATGGAGGGAGAGCTCCTACAATGAGCAGTTCTTC
j_call: TRBJ2-1
clone_size: NA
d_call: NA
v_call: TRBV27

cdr3_aa: CASNDPTGAGVNTEAFF
cdr3_nt: TGTGCCAGCAACGACCCCACAGGGGCAGGAGTGAACACTGAAGCTTTCTTT
j_call: TRBJ1-1
clone_size: NA
d_call: TRBD1
v_call: TRBV9

cdr3_aa: CASRNDREAAEAFF
cdr3_nt: TGTGCCAGCCGGAACGACAGGGAGGCGGCTGAAGCTTTCTTT
j_call: TRBJ1-1
clone_size: NA
d_call: TRBD1
v_call: TRBV19

cdr3_aa: CASRGDRAPNQPQHF
cdr3_nt: TGTGCCAGCAGGGGGGACAGGGCCCCGAATCAGCCCCAGCATTTT
j_call: TRBJ1-5
clone_size: NA
d_call: TRBD1
v_call: TRBV6-1

cdr3_aa: CASSSQGNTEAFF
cdr3_nt: TGCGCCAGCAGCTCGCAGGGTAACACTGAAGCTTTCTTT
j_call: TRBJ1-1
clone_size: once
d_call: NA
v_call: TRBV5-1

cdr3_aa: CASSQDRRGLGETQYF
cdr3_nt: TGCGCCAGCAGCCAAGATAGGAGGGGCTTGGGGGAGACCCAGTACTTC
j_call: TRBJ2-5
clone_size: NA
d_call: NA
v_call: TRBV4-3

cdr3_aa: CASSLPTGSDTEAFF
cdr3_nt: TGTGCCAGCAGTCTGCCCACAGGTTCGGACACTGAAGCTTTCTTT
j_call: TRBJ1-1
clone_size: NA
d_call: NA
v_call: TRBV28

cdr3_aa: CASSAGTGGEETQYF
cdr3_nt: TGCGCCAGCAGCGCCGGGACAGGGGGCGAGGAGACCCAGTACTTC
j_call: TRBJ2-5
clone_size: NA
d_call: TRBD1
v_call: TRBV5-1

cdr3_aa: CAWSVRQGGYGYTF
cdr3_nt: TGTGCCTGGAGTGTTAGACAGGGTGGCTATGGCTACACCTTC
j_call: TRBJ1-2
clone_size: NA
d_call: TRBD1
v_call: TRBV30

cdr3_aa: CASSIPGAVRTGELFF
cdr3_nt: TGTGCCAGTAGTATTCCTGGGGCAGTTAGGACCGGGGAGCTGTTTTTT
j_call: TRBJ2-2
clone_size: NA
d_call: NA
v_call: TRBV19

cdr3_aa: CASSLQTDRGAREKLFF
cdr3_nt: TGTGCCAGCAGCCTACAAACGGACAGGGGAGCCCGTGAAAAACTGTTTTTT
j_call: TRBJ1-4
clone_size: NA
d_call: TRBD1
v_call: TRBV7-2

cdr3_aa: CASSKALTVLQGARQPQHF
cdr3_nt: TGTGCCAGCAGCAAAGCGCTGACGGTTTTGCAGGGGGCGAGACAGCCCCAGCATTTT
j_call: TRBJ1-5
clone_size: NA
d_call: NA
v_call: TRBV21-1

cdr3_aa: CASSPSGSAGNQPQHF
cdr3_nt: TGTGCCAGCAGTCCCTCAGGGTCGGCTGGCAATCAGCCCCAGCATTTT
j_call: TRBJ1-5
clone_size: once
d_call: NA
v_call: TRBV6-6

cdr3_aa: CASSLDTGASTDTQYF
cdr3_nt: TGTGCCAGCAGCTTGGATACAGGGGCTAGCACAGATACGCAGTATTTT
j_call: TRBJ2-3
clone_size: NA
d_call: TRBD1
v_call: TRBV7-8

cdr3_aa: CATSRDRGLAGNEQFF
cdr3_nt: TGTGCCACCAGCAGAGATAGGGGACTAGCGGGCAATGAGCAGTTCTTC
j_call: TRBJ2-1
clone_size: NA
d_call: TRBD2
v_call: TRBV15

cdr3_aa: CASSGTGTSGNTIYF
cdr3_nt: TGTGCCAGTAGTGGGACAGGAACGAGTGGAAACACCATATATTTT
j_call: TRBJ1-3
clone_size: once
d_call: TRBD1
v_call: TRBV19

cdr3_aa: CASSRTVTGELFF
cdr3_nt: TGTGCCAGCAGCCGGACAGTAACCGGGGAGCTGTTTTTT
j_call: TRBJ2-2
clone_size: NA
d_call: NA
v_call: TRBV7-8

cdr3_aa: CASRDIQGRKEAFF
cdr3_nt: TGTGCCAGCAGGGACATACAGGGGAGAAAAGAAGCTTTCTTT
j_call: TRBJ1-1
clone_size: few
d_call: TRBD1
v_call: TRBV28

cdr3_aa: CASSDRDRASNTGELFF
cdr3_nt: TGCGCCAGCAGTGACCGAGACAGGGCATCGAACACCGGGGAGCTGTTTTTT
j_call: TRBJ2-2
clone_size: NA
d_call: TRBD1
v_call: TRBV10-1

cdr3_aa: CASSQPLHRAGGPGEQYF
cdr3_nt: TGTGCCAGCAGCCAGCCCCTCCATAGAGCGGGAGGGCCGGGCGAGCAGTACTTC
j_call: TRBJ2-7
clone_size: NA
d_call: TRBD2
v_call: TRBV14

cdr3_aa: CANTAGARDNEQFF
cdr3_nt: TGTGCCAACACAGCGGGGGCCAGGGACAATGAGCAGTTCTTC
j_call: TRBJ2-1
clone_size: once
d_call: TRBD2
v_call: TRBV18

cdr3_aa: CASSFEARGLRNQPQHF
cdr3_nt: TGTGCCAGCAGTTTCGAGGCCAGGGGGCTTCGAAATCAGCCCCAGCATTTT
j_call: TRBJ1-5
clone_size: NA
d_call: TRBD1
v_call: TRBV28

cdr3_aa: CASSTSPRRETQYF
cdr3_nt: TGTGCCAGCAGCACCAGTCCCCGGAGGGAGACCCAGTACTTC
j_call: TRBJ2-5
clone_size: NA
d_call: NA
v_call: TRBV9